What follows are 17 T cell receptor beta chains derived from one specimen sequenced in a study of cytomegalovirus exposure and HLA in healthy donors. A multiplex PCR was run with 60 Vbeta primers and 13 Jbeta primers. Measured with immunoSEQ multiplex PCR; TCRdb has only the in-frame clones, and not every one. Among 100,000 to 150,000 clones, 73% were seen once, and the ten largest hold approximately 4.1%. The sample consisted of PBMCs. The source of these receptors is a middle-aged woman in good health and CMV-seronegative.

The V call is TRBV6-5, the J call TRBJ1-2; D is ambiguous. CDR3 length: 13 residues. The V and J ends lost 2 bases and 3 bases respectively, with 7 bases between them. The V gene's germline CDR1 is MNHEY and CDR2 SVGAGI. The chain's CDR3 is CASSYEADYGYTF. For the CDR3, the DNA is TGTGCCAGCAGTTACGAGGCAGACTATGGCTACACCTTC.

In this sample, this clone turned up a few times. In the same sample, other DNA sequences code for this CDR3. This chain uses TRBV20-1 with TRBJ1-1, with a tentative D call TRBD1 (6 bases). The CDR3 runs to 11 residues. V was clipped by 5 bases and J by 4 bases, with 8 bases between them. The germline V gene has CDR1 DFQATT and CDR2 SNEGSKA (reference sequence). The CDR3, as DNA: TGCAGTGCTGGGGGCCGCACTGAAGCTTTCTTT. Protein: CSAGGRTEAFF.

J is TRBJ1-4 and V is TRBV4-1; 9 positions agree with TRBD1. The CDR3 is 15 residues long. Germline lookup yields CDR1 MGHRA and CDR2 YSYEKL. V trimming: 0 bases; J trimming: 6 bases; junction bases outside the gene matches: 2. The CDR3 DNA follows: TGCGCCAGCAGCCAAGATGGGACAGGGTATGAAAAACTGTTTTTT. Translation gives CASSQDGTGYEKLFF.

This clone was picked up one time. The rearrangement uses TRBV4-3 and TRBJ2-1; 11 nucleotides align to TRBD2. This CDR3 is 19 amino acids long. After removal of 0 bases from V and 3 bases from J, the junction contained 10 bases not matched to a gene. Germline lookup yields CDR1 LGHNA and CDR2 YSLEER. CDR3 sequence: CASSQDLLAGLADYNEQFF. Here the CDR3 DNA reads TGCGCCAGCAGCCAAGATCTTCTCGCGGGACTAGCGGACTACAATGAGCAGTTCTTC.

This clone was counted a few times. This sample includes further DNA sequences coding for the same CDR3. This sequence joins TRBV7-9 and TRBJ2-3; unclear D gene. V shed 2 bases and J shed 3 bases, with 3 bases lying between them. Germline V gene lookup returns CDR1 SEHNR and CDR2 FQNEAQ (reference sequence). This CDR3 region has 12 residues. The CDR3 region is CASSLSTDTQYF. CDR3 bases: TGTGCCAGCAGCTTATCGACAGATACGCAGTATTTT.

The J gene is TRBJ2-7, the V gene TRBV30; 10 bases are shared with TRBD2. CDR3 size: 16 residues. Germline CDR1 is GTSNPN and CDR2 is SVGIG (reference sequence). Germline trimming cut 4 bases from V and 7 bases from J; bases unmatched to any gene: 16. The CDR3 region has the DNA TGTGCCTGGACCCTTCTAGCGGGAGCAAGCAGGAGGGAGCAGTACTTC. It encodes CAWTLLAGASRREQYF. Full variable domain (rest looked up from reference TRBV30 and TRBJ2-7): SQTIHQWPATLVQPVGSPLSLECTVEGTSNPNLYWYRQAAGRGLQLLFYSVGIGQISSEVPQNLSASRPQDRQFILSSKKLLLSDSGFYLCAWTLLAGASRREQYFGPGTRLTVT.

The chain carries TRBV6-5 and TRBJ1-5, with 7 bases matching TRBD1. V gave up 8 bases and J gave up 6 bases; unmatched junction bases: 7. From germline, CDR1 is MNHEY and CDR2 SVGAGI. This CDR3 contains 13 residues. The CDR3 sequence: CASGRQGSQPQHF. The CDR3 DNA sequence: TGTGCCAGCGGACGACAGGGATCTCAGCCCCAGCATTTT.

The chain combines TRBV19 with TRBJ2-7; 7 bases agree with TRBD1. V shed 6 bases, J shed 3 bases, and the junction held 8 bases outside the gene matches. From germline, CDR1 is LNHDA and CDR2 SQIVND (reference sequence). The CDR3 extends over 14 amino acids. CDR3 residues: CASSTGQSDYEQYF. CDR3 DNA: TGTGCCAGTAGCACGGGACAGTCAGACTACGAGCAGTACTTC.

V usage is TRBV6-5 and J usage is TRBJ2-7; D possibly corresponds to TRBD2 (5 bases). The V end lost 0 bases, the J end lost 0 bases, and 9 bases lay between the germline ends. This CDR3 has 15 residues. Germline loops: CDR1 MNHEY, CDR2 SVGAGI. The CDR3 bases are TGTGCCAGCAGTTACTCCCCTGCGGGCTCCTACGAGCAGTACTTC. Its protein product is CASSYSPAGSYEQYF.

This clone was recorded only once. The chain carries TRBV7-3 and TRBJ2-2; 8 nucleotides agree with TRBD2. The CDR3 consists of 15 residues. J was trimmed by 6 bases and V by 2 bases; bases with no gene match: 5. CDR1 is SGHTA and CDR2 is FQGTGA in the germline V gene. This CDR3 is CASSLRAGVAGELFF. The CDR3 DNA is TGTGCCAGCAGCTTACGAGCGGGAGTCGCCGGGGAGCTGTTTTTT.

This chain uses TRBV13 with TRBJ2-7; TRBD2 is a possible D gene (5 bases). V was pared by 2 bases and J by 6 bases, with 26 bases between. This CDR3 spans 18 amino acids. The germline V gene encodes CDR1 PRHDT and CDR2 FYEKMQ (reference sequence). The CDR3 here is CASSLSPAGSHPPSEQYF. CDR3 coding DNA: TGTGCCAGCAGCTTAAGTCCCGCGGGCAGCCATCCCCCTTCCGAGCAGTACTTC. Full variable domain (remainder filled in from reference TRBV13 and TRBJ2-7): AAGVIQSPRHLIKEKRETATLKCYPIPRHDTVYWYQQGPGQDPQFLISFYEKMQSDKGSIPDRFSAQQFSDYHSELNMSSLELGDSALYFCASSLSPAGSHPPSEQYFGPGTRLTVT.

This chain uses TRBV7-3 with TRBJ2-6; the D gene is possibly TRBD2 (6 bases). The length of the CDR3 is 17 residues. Per germline, CDR1 SGHTA and CDR2 FQGTGA. Trimming took 0 bases from V and 0 from J, leaving 9 bases between them. The CDR3 protein is CASSLTMGLSGANVLTF. The CDR3 region has the DNA TGTGCCAGCAGCTTAACGATGGGACTCTCTGGGGCCAACGTCCTGACTTTC.

The chain couples TRBV6-1 to TRBJ2-7; D is possibly TRBD1 (6 bases). V was clipped by 7 bases and J by 2 bases, with 12 bases between them. This CDR3 has 13 amino acids. Germline assignment: CDR1 MNHNS and CDR2 SASEGT. The CDR3 region is CASTPGQTYEQYF. CDR3 DNA sequence: TGTGCCAGCACCCCTGGACAGACCTACGAGCAGTACTTC.

The chain uses TRBV2 and TRBJ2-2, with 8 bases aligning to TRBD1. The CDR3 covers 15 residues. After removal of 7 bases from V and 3 bases from J, the junction contained 7 bases not matched to a gene. Germline CDR1 SNHLY, CDR2 FYNNEI. The CDR3 DNA sequence: TGTGCCAGCACTAAAGGACAGGGATACACCGGGGAGCTGTTTTTT. Residues: CASTKGQGYTGELFF.

This chain connects TRBV11-2 to TRBJ2-7; tentative D call: TRBD2 (6 bases). Germline assignment: CDR1 SGHAT and CDR2 FQNNGV. The CDR3 is 14 residues long. V shed 1 base and J shed 7 bases, with 14 bases lying between them. The CDR3: CASSLVARGREQYF. Here the CDR3 DNA reads TGTGCCAGCAGCTTAGTGGCGCGGGGCCGAGAGCAGTACTTC.

This chain joins TRBV2 and TRBJ2-5, with D tentatively TRBD2 (6 bases). Between the trimmed V and J ends, which lost 3 bases and 4 bases, there was a span of 6 bases. Germline V gene lookup returns CDR1 SNHLY and CDR2 FYNNEI. The length of the CDR3 is 12 residues. In DNA form, the CDR3 reads TGTGCCAGCAGTGAGGGGGGAGAGACCCAGTACTTC. Translating gives CASSEGGETQYF. The complete variable domain, with remaining parts taken from reference TRBV2 and TRBJ2-5, reads EPEVTQTPSHQVTQMGQEVILRCVPISNHLYFYWYRQILGQKVEFLVSFYNNEISEKSEIFDDQFSVERPDGSNFTLKIRSTKLEDSAMYFCASSEGGETQYFGPGTRLLVL.

The chain links TRBV18 to TRBJ2-7, with D maybe TRBD1 (5 bases). This CDR3 has 18 amino acids. Deletions cut 2 bases from V and 0 bases from J, with 20 bases between. CDR1 and CDR2 (germline): KGHSH, LQKENI. CDR3 in DNA: TGTGCCAGCTCACCAAGCCTCCGGCAGGGCCCCTTCTCCTACGAGCAGTACTTC. Translated: CASSPSLRQGPFSYEQYF.